The sequence of this TCR beta chain was determined in a study of OX40 agonist ivuxolimab in advanced cancers. The V and J ends lost 6 bases and 6 bases respectively, with 14 bases between them. The CDR3 consists of 14 residues. Germline assignment: CDR1 MNHEY and CDR2 SVGAGI. Clones were read by immunoSEQ multiplex PCR, and TCRdb kept only the in-frame ones, dropping some. In the table there are roughly 3,000 clones, roughly 79% of which are singletons. The chain has TRBV6-5 and TRBJ1-4, with no clear D. The starting material was CD4+ or CD8+ T cells sorted from blood, obtained in a trial of the OX40 agonist ivuxolimab. The TCR comes from an adult with an advanced solid tumor such as melanoma, head and neck, liver or kidney cancer. DNA for the CDR3: TGTGCCAGCAGCCACGAAGGGCAGGATGAAAAACTGTTTTTT. This codes for CASSHEGQDEKLFF.